These T cell receptor beta chains were read from a single sample in a study of blood T cell repertoires in COVID-19. TCRdb's table, derived via immunoSEQ multiplex PCR, lists solely in-frame clones and lacks some. In the table there are about 51,000 clones, 85% to 95% of which are singletons. The sequenced material came from peripheral blood. The receptor source for this set is a man over 45 with acute or convalescent COVID-19. Both conserved end residues are part of each CDR3. D genes are given only for firm matches. For some rows the clone size is stated as once, few or many, or as a class when expanded; others skip it.

D gene,J gene,V gene,clone size,CDR3 protein,CDR3 DNA
NA,TRBJ1-2,TRBV30,NA,CAWSSGGYTF,TGTGCCTGGAGCAGCGGGGGCTACACCTTC
TRBD2,TRBJ2-7,TRBV11-2,NA,CASSLTGLAGGPYEQYF,TGTGCCAGCAGCTTAACGGGACTAGCGGGGGGGCCCTACGAGCAGTACTTC
NA,TRBJ1-3,TRBV9,once,CASSQGGNTIYF,TGTGCCAGCAGCCAGGGTGGAAACACCATATATTTT
TRBD2,TRBJ2-1,TRBV15,once,CATSRDRGGYNEQFF,TGTGCCACCAGCAGAGATCGGGGGGGTTACAATGAGCAGTTCTTC
NA,TRBJ1-5,TRBV6-6,few,CASSYMESNQPQHF,TGTGCCAGCAGTTACATGGAGAGCAATCAGCCCCAGCATTTT
NA,TRBJ2-2,TRBV19,NA,CASSWSGTLTGELFF,TGTGCCAGTAGTTGGTCCGGGACTCTCACCGGGGAGCTGTTTTTT
NA,TRBJ1-5,TRBV15,NA,CATSNYLLAGPNQPQHF,TGTGCCACCAGCAATTATTTGTTAGCGGGGCCCAATCAGCCCCAGCATTTT
TRBD1,TRBJ1-5,TRBV2,NA,CASSGEGGQYNQPQHF,TGTGCCAGCAGTGGAGAGGGGGGACAGTACAATCAGCCCCAGCATTTT
NA,TRBJ1-1,TRBV6-5,NA,CASSYHDGGYYTEAFF,TGTGCCAGCAGTTACCACGACGGAGGCTATTACACTGAAGCTTTCTTT
NA,TRBJ1-2,TRBV5-1,NA,CASSLEGVSGYGYTF,TGCGCCAGCAGCTTAGAAGGGGTCTCGGGCTATGGCTACACCTTC
TRBD1,TRBJ1-3,TRBV5-1,NA,CASSLLQGSSGNTIYF,TGCGCCAGCAGCTTACTACAGGGGAGCTCTGGAAACACCATATATTTT
NA,TRBJ1-1,TRBV5-5,once,CASSSSTGVSEAFF,TGTGCCAGCAGCTCATCGACAGGTGTCTCTGAAGCTTTCTTT
NA,TRBJ1-3,TRBV4-1,NA,CASSRPGGPGNTIYF,TGCGCCAGCAGCCGGCCCGGGGGGCCTGGAAACACCATATATTTT
NA,TRBJ2-7,TRBV1,NA,CTSSQDLGQGSYEQYF,TGCACCAGCAGCCAGGACCTAGGACAAGGGTCCTACGAGCAGTACTTC
TRBD1,TRBJ1-6,TRBV6-4,NA,CASSEDRLNSPLHF,TGTGCCAGCAGCGAGGACAGGCTGAATTCACCCCTCCACTTT
NA,TRBJ2-7,TRBV2,NA,CASRSQGGSYEQYF,TGTGCCAGCAGAAGTCAGGGGGGCTCCTACGAGCAGTACTTC
NA,TRBJ1-2,TRBV5-1,NA,CASSLEASNYGYTF,TGCGCCAGCAGCTTGGAAGCCTCGAACTATGGCTACACCTTC
TRBD1,TRBJ2-7,TRBV5-1,NA,CASSFDRVDEQYF,TGCGCCAGCAGCTTTGACAGGGTAGACGAGCAGTACTTC
NA,TRBJ2-7,TRBV5-1,NA,CASSPGFAASSYEQYF,TGCGCCAGCAGCCCTGGTTTTGCAGCGAGCTCCTACGAGCAGTACTTC
NA,TRBJ2-7,TRBV28,NA,CASSINNRVDEQYF,TGTGCCAGCAGTATCAATAACAGGGTCGACGAGCAGTACTTC
NA,TRBJ1-2,TRBV13,NA,CASSLQGSHGYTF,TGTGCCAGCAGCTTACAGGGTAGTCATGGCTACACCTTC
TRBD2,TRBJ2-1,TRBV19,NA,CATSGAGGNNEQFF,TGTGCCACCTCAGGAGCGGGGGGTAACAATGAGCAGTTCTTC
TRBD2,TRBJ2-3,TRBV18,NA,CASSPTTSGGTDTQYF,TGTGCCAGCTCACCAACGACTAGCGGGGGGACAGATACGCAGTATTTT
NA,TRBJ2-1,TRBV30,NA,CAWRPRDTRSYNEQFF,TGTGCCTGGAGACCCCGGGACACCCGCTCCTACAATGAGCAGTTCTTC
NA,TRBJ2-7,TRBV19,few,CASSPGLQAEQYF,TGTGCCAGTAGTCCGGGACTGCAAGCAGAGCAGTACTTC
NA,TRBJ2-3,TRBV7-2,NA,CASKRASTDTQYF,TGTGCCAGCAAGAGAGCCAGCACAGATACGCAGTATTTT
TRBD1,TRBJ1-6,TRBV28,NA,CASSKGQDNSPLHF,TGTGCCAGCAGTAAAGGACAGGATAATTCACCCCTCCACTTT
NA,TRBJ2-7,TRBV7-2,NA,CASRNAGSYEQYF,TGTGCCAGCAGGAATGCAGGGTCATACGAGCAGTACTTC
TRBD1,TRBJ2-2,TRBV2,NA,CASRLGTDLRTGELFF,TGTGCCAGCAGACTTGGGACAGATTTACGCACCGGGGAGCTGTTTTTT
NA,TRBJ1-6,TRBV6-5,NA,CASRSGTYNSPLHF,TGTGCCAGCCGGAGCGGTACCTATAATTCACCCCTCCACTTT
NA,TRBJ1-1,TRBV3-1/TRBV3-2,NA,CASSLKTRKTGVNTEAFF,TGTGCCAGCAGCCTGAAGACTCGAAAGACAGGAGTAAACACTGAAGCTTTCTTT
TRBD2,TRBJ2-1,TRBV2,once,CASSREAGGPWNEQFF,TGTGCCAGCAGCCGAGAAGCGGGGGGGCCGTGGAATGAGCAGTTCTTC
NA,TRBJ2-6,TRBV7-6,NA,CASSLSTVPGANVLTF,TGTGCCAGCAGCTTATCGACAGTACCTGGGGCCAACGTCCTGACTTTC
TRBD1,TRBJ1-5,TRBV6-5,NA,CASSPGSRGNQPQHF,TGTGCCAGCAGTCCCGGGAGCAGGGGGAATCAGCCCCAGCATTTT
NA,TRBJ1-2,TRBV20-1,NA,CSASQKGDKYGYTF,TGCAGTGCGAGTCAGAAAGGAGATAAGTATGGCTACACCTTC
NA,TRBJ2-3,TRBV18,once,CASHQRGSYTDTQYF,TGTGCCTCCCATCAAAGGGGTTCCTACACAGATACGCAGTATTTT
TRBD1,TRBJ1-1,TRBV19,NA,CASSQDRAGMNTEAFF,TGTGCCAGTAGCCAGGACAGGGCGGGCATGAACACTGAAGCTTTCTTT
NA,TRBJ1-1,TRBV6-5,NA,CASSYSESNTEAFF,TGTGCCAGCAGTTACTCGGAGAGCAACACTGAAGCTTTCTTT
NA,TRBJ1-2,TRBV7-8,NA,CASSPPWGRSYGYTF,TGTGCCAGCAGCCCCCCTTGGGGGCGCAGCTATGGCTACACCTTC
TRBD1,TRBJ1-6,TRBV2,NA,CASSEDRAYSSPLHF,TGTGCCAGCAGTGAGGACAGGGCCTATAGTTCACCCCTCCACTTT
TRBD2,TRBJ2-3,TRBV9,once,CASSTSTSGGADTQYF,TGTGCCAGCAGCACCTCAACTAGCGGGGGGGCAGATACGCAGTATTTT
TRBD1,TRBJ2-7,TRBV27,NA,CASRPGTGGEQYF,TGTGCCAGCAGGCCCGGGACAGGCGGAGAGCAGTACTTC
NA,TRBJ1-5,TRBV27,once,CASSLSQGSGQPQHF,TGTGCCAGCAGTTTATCACAGGGCTCAGGGCAGCCCCAGCATTTT
NA,TRBJ2-3,TRBV10-3,NA,CAISEQEGTDTQYF,TGTGCCATCAGTGAGCAGGAGGGTACAGATACGCAGTATTTT
NA,TRBJ1-3,TRBV7-8,NA,CASSLVSGNTIYF,TGTGCCAGCAGCCTAGTATCTGGAAACACCATATATTTT